This record looks at one TCR beta chain sequence and its context. The antigen is not known. V was pared by 4 bases and J by 0 bases, with 4 bases between. CDR3 length equals 13 residues. CDR1 MRHNA and CDR2 SNTAGT come from the germline V gene. Assay: immunoSEQ multiplex PCR; the TCRdb copy retains only in-frame clones and omits some. This table holds 150,000 to 200,000 clones, about 93% found once. The sample belongs to a study of T cell responses to AZD1222 COVID-19 vaccine. Study-level points and caveats: Seropositive AZD1222 recipients at baseline numbered only five or six.

This specimen was peripheral blood, taken 28 days after the second AZD1222 dose. The chain employs TRBV6-4 and TRBJ1-5; no definite D call. The origin of this receptor is an adult who received the AZD1222 COVID-19 vaccine. This chain's CDR3 is CASSVNSNQPQHF. The CDR3 DNA is TGTGCCAGCAGTGTGAATAGCAATCAGCCCCAGCATTTT.